This T cell receptor beta chain appears in the sequencing data of a study of cytomegalovirus exposure and HLA in healthy donors. As for this clone: No antigen is known for it.

Study conclusions and caveats: Some V segments could not be told apart, so they were left out, TRBV6-2 and TRBV6-3 among them. It was about 180 TCR beta chains that were listed as cytomegalovirus-associated. In a later analysis, TCR association rates varied by HLA locus: DRB1 most, HLA-C fewest.

Germline lookup yields CDR1 MNHEY and CDR2 SVGAGI. CDR3 length equals 13 residues. V lost 2 bases, J lost 7 bases, and 8 bases lay in between. The PCR was carried out with 60 Vbeta primers and 13 Jbeta primers. Data came from immunoSEQ multiplex PCR; TCRdb stores just in-frame clones and leaves some out. In the table there are roughly 110,000 clones, less than 80% of which are singletons. The origin of this receptor is a man aged 55-75 years in good health and CMV-seronegative. V gene TRBV6-5 combines with J gene TRBJ2-2; maybe TRBD1 (6 bases). Material for sequencing was PBMCs. CDR3 nucleotides: TGTGCCAGCAGTTACGAGGGGGTCGGGGAGCTGTTTTTT. This gives the protein CASSYEGVGELFF.